The clone carrying this T cell receptor beta chain turned up a few times. Its antigen is undetermined. The treatment: approximately nine-day PBMC culture with coronavirus spike peptide pools or control peptides (ViraFEST assay). The data were obtained in a study of vaccination and CD4 T cells after COVID-19. Study-wide context: In culture, cells were exposed to overlapping spike peptides from SARS-CoV-2, HCoV-NL63, HCoV-OC43 and HCoV-229E.

Germline values: CDR1 MNHEY, CDR2 SMNVEV (reference sequence). The CDR3 spans 15 residues. Trimming pared 3 bases from V and 2 bases from J, leaving 14 bases between. The Oncomine TCR Beta short-read assay sequenced DNA from cultured CD4+ T cells. TCRdb reanalysed the PCR reads using MiXCR and keeps one entry per CDR3 protein. This table holds fewer than 20,000 distinct CDR3 sequences, roughly half found once. The source of this sequence is a human donor with COVID-19. This sequence joins TRBV27 and TRBJ2-7; either TRBD1 or TRBD2 may fit D (5 bases each). The source was cultured CD4+ T cells from blood, collected after SARS-CoV-2 vaccination. The CDR3 nucleotides are TGTGCCAGCAGTTTCCAAGCCGGGACGGCCTACGAGCAGTACTTC. This translates into CASSFQAGTAYEQYF.